The 15 T cell receptor beta chains given below trace back to one sample, sequenced in a study of shared clonotypes between healthy human individuals. The naive CD8 subset, CD45RO-negative cells positively selected for CCR7, excluded terminally differentiated effector memory CD45RA+ cells. The data were produced by immunoSEQ multiplex PCR, yet TCRdb's version contains in-frame clones alone and is incomplete. The sample has around 2,000,000 clones; less than 95% are singletons. The sequenced sample was naive CD8+ T cells sorted from blood. These receptors were collected from a man between 18 and 35 years old in good health.

The chain recombines TRBV9 with TRBJ2-7, with D unresolved. The germline V gene encodes CDR1 SGDLS and CDR2 YYNGEE. V lost 2 bases, J lost 3 bases, and 12 bases lay in between. The CDR3 consists of 14 residues. CDR3 region: CASSVSGEFYEQYF. The CDR3, as DNA: TGTGCCAGCAGCGTGTCCGGAGAATTCTACGAGCAGTACTTC.

The V and J genes are TRBV6-5 and TRBJ2-1, with D hard to call. Looked up from germline, CDR1 is MNHEY and CDR2 is SVGAGI. The CDR3 totals 16 residues. V was cut by 4 bases and J by 4 bases, with 17 bases left in between. CDR3 region: CASSSSATALYNEQFF. The DNA for the CDR3 is TGTGCCAGCAGTTCCTCAGCCACGGCGTTATACAATGAGCAGTTCTTC.

The rearrangement joins TRBV27 to TRBJ2-6; maybe TRBD2 (6 bases). V was trimmed by 0 bases and J by 3 bases, leaving 6 bases between them. The CDR3 has 15 amino acids. Per the germline V gene, CDR1 is MNHEY and CDR2 is SMNVEV (reference sequence). The CDR3 is CASSLSEGGANVLTF. The CDR3 region has the DNA TGTGCCAGCAGTTTATCGGAGGGTGGGGCCAACGTCCTGACTTTC.

V is TRBV9 and J is TRBJ2-5, with TRBD2 matching over 9 bases. The germline gives CDR1 SGDLS, CDR2 YYNGEE. The CDR3 loop spans 15 amino acids. The trim removed 2 bases at V and 2 bases at J, leaving 4 bases unmatched. The CDR3 reads CASSVASGAQETQYF. CDR3 nucleotides: TGTGCCAGCAGCGTGGCTAGCGGGGCACAAGAGACCCAGTACTTC.

About this clone: Other DNA sequences in this specimen translate into the identical CDR3. This chain uses TRBV29-1 with TRBJ2-3; D gene unclear. The germline V and J ends were trimmed by 2 bases and 3 bases, with 6 bases remaining between them. The germline V gene has CDR1 SQVTM and CDR2 ANQGSEA. The length of the CDR3 is 12 residues. The CDR3 protein is CSVEYGTDTQYF. Written as DNA, the CDR3 is TGCAGCGTTGAATACGGAACAGATACGCAGTATTTT.

The chain joins TRBV19 to TRBJ2-7, with 8 bases identical to TRBD1. CDR1 and CDR2 (germline): LNHDA, SQIVND (reference sequence). The CDR3 extends over 12 amino acids. Trimming at V came to 10 bases and at J to 5 bases, leaving 7 bases not matched to a gene. Written as DNA, the CDR3 is TGTGCCACCTCCGGACAGGGCCACGAGCAGTACTTC. Amino acids: CATSGQGHEQYF.

The chain links TRBV27 to TRBJ2-2, with TRBD2 matching over 10 bases. V trimming: 4 bases; J trimming: 6 bases; junction bases outside the gene matches: 14. CDR1 and CDR2 from the germline V gene are MNHEY and SMNVEV (reference sequence). This CDR3 comprises 18 residues. The CDR3: CASSSQDKRGGPAGELFF. In nucleotides, the CDR3 is TGTGCCAGCAGTTCTCAGGACAAGCGGGGGGGCCCTGCCGGGGAGCTGTTTTTT.

This chain connects TRBV6-5 to TRBJ2-7; the D gene is possibly TRBD1 (5 bases). Trimming pared 0 bases from V and 6 bases from J, leaving 12 bases between. The length of the CDR3 is 14 residues. Germline CDR1 and CDR2: MNHEY and SVGAGI. The CDR3 sequence: CASSYSPGLSEQYF. The DNA for the CDR3 is TGTGCCAGCAGTTACTCGCCAGGGTTAAGCGAGCAGTACTTC.

The chain carries TRBV7-2 and TRBJ2-7; 13 nucleotides match TRBD2. V lost 3 bases, J lost 2 bases, and 4 bases stayed unmatched. The CDR3 has 16 residues. Germline-derived CDR1 and CDR2 are SGHTA and FQGNSA. Here the CDR3 reads CASSFTGLAGAYEQYF. The CDR3 coding sequence is TGTGCCAGCAGCTTCACTGGACTAGCGGGAGCCTACGAGCAGTACTTC.

The CDR3 reads CASSFGQDSTDTQYF. The CDR3 DNA follows: TGCGCCAGCAGCTTCGGACAGGACAGCACAGATACGCAGTATTTT. The rearrangement uses TRBV5-1 and TRBJ2-3; the match to TRBD1 covers 7 bases. Germline V CDR1 and CDR2: SGHRS, YFSETQ. The CDR3 runs 15 residues. The ends lost 2 bases at V and 0 bases at J; junction bases unmatched: 3. The full variable domain, with the rest looked up from reference TRBV5-1 and TRBJ2-3, is KAGVTQTPRYLIKTRGQQVTLSCSPISGHRSVSWYQQTPGQGLQFLFEYFSETQRNKGNFPGRFSGRQFSNSRSEMNVSTLELGDSALYLCASSFGQDSTDTQYFGPGTRLTVL.

Only one count was recorded for this clone. The chain links TRBV2 to TRBJ1-5; D is unclear. Germline V gives CDR1 SNHLY, CDR2 FYNNEI. The CDR3 sequence is 15 residues long. Between the trimmed V and J ends, which lost 2 bases and 0 bases, there was a span of 8 bases. CDR3 sequence: CASSESPGSNQPQHF. CDR3 DNA sequence: TGTGCCAGCAGTGAATCGCCCGGTAGCAATCAGCCCCAGCATTTT.

The rearrangement joins TRBV6-5 to TRBJ2-5; TRBD2 aligns across 13 bases. The length of the CDR3 is 14 residues. Looked up from germline, CDR1 is MNHEY and CDR2 is SVGAGI. J lost 9 bases, V lost 5 bases, and 6 bases had no gene match. This CDR3 is CASSTGLAGKPQYF. DNA of the CDR3: TGTGCCAGCAGTACGGGACTAGCGGGAAAGCCCCAGTACTTC.

The chain employs TRBV7-8 and TRBJ2-5; D is possibly TRBD1 (7 bases). The CDR3 spans 16 residues. V lost 3 bases, J lost 0 bases, and 14 bases lay in between. Germline assignment: CDR1 SGHVS and CDR2 FQNEAQ. CDR3 sequence: CASSFIQGDYQETQYF. CDR3 bases: TGTGCCAGCAGCTTTATCCAGGGGGACTACCAAGAGACCCAGTACTTC.

This clone was detected once. At the DNA level, this CDR3 is encoded by other sequences in the same sample as well. Here the CDR3 reads CASSFGRNEQFF. DNA of the CDR3: TGTGCCAGCAGCTTCGGGAGGAATGAGCAGTTCTTC. The rearrangement joins TRBV7-9 to TRBJ2-1; 7 bases match TRBD2. V trimming: 3 bases; J trimming: 7 bases; junction bases outside the gene matches: 0. The length of the CDR3 is 12 residues. Germline CDR1 and CDR2: SEHNR and FQNEAQ (reference sequence).

The J gene is TRBJ2-6, the V gene TRBV4-1, with 9 bases matching TRBD2. The trim removed 1 base at V and 2 bases at J, leaving 3 bases unmatched. CDR3 length: 17 residues. Germline V gives CDR1 MGHRA, CDR2 YSYEKL. For the CDR3, the DNA is TGCGCCAGCAGCCAAGGGCGGGAGGGCCCTGGGGCCAACGTCCTGACTTTC. Encoded protein: CASSQGREGPGANVLTF.